Below, 11 T cell receptor beta chains from the same sample are listed, as sequenced in a study of breast tumors, draining lymph nodes, adjacent tissues. Axillary draining lymph nodes of breast cancer patients supplied the node samples. TCRdb re-derived calls from the multiplex PCR reads in MiXCR, one entry per CDR3 protein. The sample holds about 150,000 distinct CDR3 sequences, over 25% seen once. The sample comprised axillary lymph node tissue. These receptors were taken from a female donor with breast cancer. Some clones in this sample may be carry-over from other donors' samples.

This clonotype was found a few times. The V call is TRBV12-3 or TRBV12-4, the J call TRBJ1-5; no clear D gene. Trimming pared 3 bases from V and 2 bases from J, leaving 14 bases between. This CDR3 has 16 residues. The CDR3 sequence: CASSFADGEGNQPQHF. Written as DNA, the CDR3 is TGTGCCAGCAGTTTCGCCGATGGGGAGGGCAATCAGCCCCAGCATTTT.

This clonotype was picked up many times. This chain joins TRBV19 and TRBJ2-7; a weak D match, TRBD1 (8 bases). Germline CDR1 reads LNHDA; CDR2 reads SQIVND (reference sequence). The CDR3 runs 14 residues. Trimming shortened V by 4 bases and J by 7 bases, and 17 bases separated the two germline ends. The CDR3: CASSTVHRGGEQYV. The CDR3 DNA reads as TGTGCCAGTAGTACCGTACACAGGGGGGGGGAGCAGTACGTC.

This clonotype has a count of ten or more. The chain links TRBV6-5 to TRBJ2-3; 9 positions match TRBD2. The CDR3 contains 14 residues. In germline, CDR1 is MNHEY, CDR2 SVGAGI. Losses at the gene ends were 2 bases for V and 7 bases for J; bases not matched to a gene: 4. CDR3 bases: TGTGCCAGCAGTTACGGCGGGGGGGCAAATACGCAGTATTTT. Its translation: CASSYGGGANTQYF.

This clonotype came up many times. The chain has TRBV12-3 or TRBV12-4 and TRBJ1-5, with D possibly being TRBD1 (6 bases). The CDR3 has 15 amino acids. V was shortened by 7 bases and J by 4 bases, with 17 bases between the two germline ends. Written as DNA, the CDR3 is TGTGCCAGCACACACGGCAGGGGCGGAAATCAGCCCCAGCATTTT. Protein: CASTHGRGGNQPQHF.

The genes are TRBV20-1 and TRBJ2-5, with D possibly TRBD1 on 6 matching bases. Germline V gene lookup returns CDR1 DFQATT and CDR2 SNEGSKA (reference sequence). This CDR3 region has 16 residues. The ends were cut back, 0 bases at V and 3 bases at J, with 17 bases in the middle. CDR3 bases: TGCAGTGCTAGAGACCACCGGACAGCAAGGAAAGAGACCCAGTACTTC. Translated: CSARDHRTARKETQYF.

For this clonotype: This could be a read error, since a much larger clone is one nucleotide away. The CDR3 end shows no conserved phenylalanine or tryptophan, and so a read error is likely. This chain links TRBV7-2 with TRBJ2-3; TRBD2 matches 8 bases. After removal of 0 bases from V and 2 bases from J, the junction contained 7 bases not matched to a gene. This CDR3 region has 17 residues. Germline-derived CDR1 and CDR2 are SGHTA and FQGNSA. CDR3 in DNA: TGTGCCAGCAGCTTAGCCCCGGCGGGGGGCCCCACAGATACGCAGTATCTT. This sequence encodes CASSLAPAGGPTDTQYL.

This clonotype was counted a few times. The rearrangement joins TRBV27 to TRBJ1-5, with TRBD1 identical over 7 bases. Germline-derived CDR1 and CDR2 are MNHEY and SMNVEV (reference sequence). The CDR3 spans 16 residues. V lost 8 bases to trimming and J lost 4 bases; unmatched junction nucleotides: 14. The CDR3 here is CASFVSGTVGNQPQHF. CDR3 sequence (DNA): TGTGCCAGCTTTGTATCAGGGACAGTAGGTAATCAGCCCCAGCATTTT.

Many counts were recorded for this clonotype. V gene TRBV7-9 combines with J gene TRBJ1-2; 7 bases are shared with TRBD1. The CDR3 is made up of 13 amino acids. V dropped 11 bases and J dropped 4; count of bases not matched to a gene: 10. From germline, CDR1 is SEHNR and CDR2 FQNEAQ (reference sequence). CDR3 sequence (DNA): TGTGCCGGATCCGGGACAGAGACCTATGGCTACACCTTC. Translation: CAGSGTETYGYTF.

The chain is built from TRBV9 and TRBJ2-3; D is possibly TRBD1 (7 bases). The ends were cut back, 0 bases at V and 11 bases at J, with 22 bases in the middle. This CDR3 region has 16 residues. From germline, CDR1 is SGDLS and CDR2 YYNGEE. Written as DNA, the CDR3 is TGTGCCAGCAGCGTAGGTGGAGGGGGCTCTTACAATGAGCAGTATTTT. Protein: CASSVGGGGSYNEQYF.

This clonotype was seen repeatedly, ten times or more. The chain joins TRBV5-6 to TRBJ2-2; D not certain. Germline V gene lookup returns CDR1 SGHDT and CDR2 YYEEEE. Trimming removed 0 bases from V and 5 bases from J, with 5 bases in between. CDR3 length: 13 residues. The CDR3 bases are TGTGCCAGCAGCTTGGTATGGACCGGGGAGCTGTTTTTT. Translating gives CASSLVWTGELFF. Looking up the rest from reference TRBV5-6 and TRBJ2-2 gives the full variable domain: DAGVTQSPTHLIKTRGQQVTLRCSPKSGHDTVSWYQQALGQGPQFIFQYYEEEERQRGNFPDRFSGHQFPNYSSELNVNALLLGDSALYLCASSLVWTGELFFGEGSRLTVL.

Comments on this clonotype: The conserved final phenylalanine or tryptophan is absent from the CDR3, which likely points to a read error. The limits of the CDR3 on the DNA are not certain, so only TCRdb's listed CDR3 is given. This sequence joins TRBV5-1 and TRBJ2-7; the table's D call, TRBD2, was not checked against the DNA. CDR1 and CDR2 from the germline V gene are SGHRS and YFSETQ. From its first to its last residue, the CDR3 has 8 amino acids. The CDR3 loop reads CASSLAAG.